The 23 T cell receptor beta chains below come from one sample, sequenced in a study of blood T cell repertoires in COVID-19. Profiling relied on immunoSEQ multiplex PCR, and the TCRdb table lists in-frame clones only, not all of them. The table lists 160,000 or so clones, over 75% of them singletons. Sequences were obtained from peripheral blood. All receptors come from a woman in her 40s with acute or convalescent COVID-19.

The chain links TRBV10-1 to TRBJ2-3, with 11 bases lining up with TRBD2. Losses at the gene ends were 3 bases for V and 2 bases for J; bases not matched to a gene: 4. The length of the CDR3 is 16 residues. CDR1 is WNHNN and CDR2 is SYGVQD in the germline V gene (reference sequence). Here the CDR3 reads CASSDPTSGATDTQYF. As DNA, the CDR3 is TGCGCCAGCAGTGATCCGACTAGCGGGGCCACAGATACGCAGTATTTT.

The chain is built from TRBV19 and TRBJ2-5, with TRBD2 identical over 8 bases. V gave up 3 bases and J gave up 3 bases; unmatched junction bases: 6. The CDR3 sequence is 15 residues long. Per germline, CDR1 LNHDA and CDR2 SQIVND (reference sequence). This chain's CDR3 is CASSMGGTSEETQYF. CDR3 coding DNA: TGTGCCAGTAGTATGGGGGGGACTAGTGAAGAGACCCAGTACTTC.

This chain connects TRBV18 to TRBJ1-5; 9 bases match TRBD1. The CDR3 loop spans 15 amino acids. The germline V gene encodes CDR1 KGHSH and CDR2 LQKENI. V lost 4 bases, J lost 2 bases, and 3 bases stayed unmatched. CDR3 coding DNA: TGTGCCAGCTCACTCCGGACAGGGGGCAATCAGCCCCAGCATTTT. Translation gives CASSLRTGGNQPQHF. The full variable domain, with the rest looked up from reference TRBV18 and TRBJ1-5, is NAGVMQNPRHLVRRRGQEARLRCSPMKGHSHVYWYRQLPEEGLKFMVYLQKENIIDESGMPKERFSAEFPKEGPSILRIQQVVRGDSAAYFCASSLRTGGNQPQHFGDGTRLSIL.

This rearrangement joins TRBV5-1 to TRBJ1-6; a weak D match, TRBD1 (6 bases). CDR1 SGHRS and CDR2 YFSETQ come from the germline V gene. This CDR3 region has 14 residues. V was clipped by 4 bases and J by 13 bases, with 18 bases between them. The DNA for the CDR3 is TGCGCCAGCAGCGTGAACAGGGCTGCCGGGCCCCTCCACTTT. It yields the protein CASSVNRAAGPLHF.

This clone was found many times. The genes are TRBV24-1 and TRBJ2-5; maybe TRBD2 (6 bases). CDR1 is KGHDR and CDR2 is SFDVKD in the germline V gene. V lost 3 bases and J 0 bases, leaving 7 bases between the germline ends. The CDR3 is 14 residues long. The chain's CDR3 is CATSDGGNQETQYF. DNA of the CDR3: TGTGCCACCAGTGATGGGGGGAACCAAGAGACCCAGTACTTC.

The CDR3 DNA reads as TGTGCCAGCAGCGACCGGGGGACTGAAGCTTTCTTT. It specifies CASSDRGTEAFF. This rearrangement joins TRBV7-9 to TRBJ1-1, with a weak D call TRBD1 (5 bases). The CDR3 covers 12 residues. CDR1 and CDR2 from the germline V gene are SEHNR and FQNEAQ (reference sequence). V lost 5 bases and J lost 5, with 9 bases in between.

J is TRBJ2-7 and V is TRBV11-3, with TRBD1 matching 7 bases. The germline V gene encodes CDR1 SGHNT and CDR2 YENEEA. The CDR3 runs to 14 residues. V gave up 5 bases and J gave up 5 bases; unmatched junction bases: 9. In DNA form, the CDR3 reads TGTGCCAGCAGCCATCGAGGGGGCCCCGACGAGCAGTACTTC. It encodes CASSHRGGPDEQYF.

The rearrangement uses TRBV5-1 and TRBJ1-6; D remains ambiguous. Germline CDR1 reads SGHRS; CDR2 reads YFSETQ. Trimming shortened V by 0 bases and J by 8 bases, and 9 bases separated the two germline ends. This CDR3 is built from 14 residues. CDR3 coding DNA: TGCGCCAGCAGCTTGGACCCACTGGATTCACCCCTCCACTTT. Protein: CASSLDPLDSPLHF.

The chain employs TRBV18 and TRBJ1-5; D may be TRBD1 (5 bases). The CDR3 loop spans 13 amino acids. V shed 1 base and J shed 10 bases, with 11 bases lying between them. Germline CDR1 KGHSH, CDR2 LQKENI. The CDR3 loop is CASSPRGEEPQHF. CDR3 DNA sequence: TGTGCCAGCTCACCACGGGGGGAAGAACCCCAGCATTTT.

The chain couples TRBV6-5 to TRBJ1-1, with D maybe TRBD1 (5 bases). With 0 bases removed from V and 6 bases from J, the gap between germline ends came to 14 bases. The germline CDR1 and CDR2 sequences are MNHEY and SVGAGI. This CDR3 spans 15 amino acids. CDR3: CASSYSTGGSPEAFF. CDR3 sequence (DNA): TGTGCCAGCAGTTACTCGACGGGGGGTTCCCCTGAAGCTTTCTTT.

The chain combines TRBV5-1 with TRBJ2-1; TRBD2 matches 9 bases. The CDR3 extends over 16 amino acids. J gave up 7 bases and V 4 bases, and 12 bases lay outside the gene matches. Germline V CDR1 and CDR2: SGHRS, YFSETQ. CDR3 protein: CASSQALAGLGNEQFF. Written as DNA, the CDR3 is TGCGCCAGCAGCCAGGCACTAGCGGGTCTCGGGAATGAGCAGTTCTTC.

This sequence joins TRBV4-2 and TRBJ1-2; 11 nucleotides line up with TRBD1. The germline V gene encodes CDR1 LGHNA and CDR2 YNFKEQ. There are 15 residues in the CDR3. With 1 base clipped from V and 4 bases from J, the junction kept 2 bases outside the gene matches. For the CDR3, the DNA is TGTGCCAGCAGCCAAGCGGGGACAGGGGGCTATGGCTACACCTTC. Translating it yields CASSQAGTGGYGYTF.

The chain links TRBV19 to TRBJ2-5; the D is unclear. This CDR3 has 13 amino acids. The V gene's germline CDR1 is LNHDA and CDR2 SQIVND (reference sequence). The germline V and J ends were trimmed by 1 base and 2 bases, with 5 bases remaining between them. CDR3 DNA: TGTGCCAGTAGTATAGTCAGACAAGAGACCCAGTACTTC. Protein: CASSIVRQETQYF. Together with reference TRBV19 and TRBJ2-5, the CDR3 gives the full variable domain: DGGITQSPKYLFRKEGQNVTLSCEQNLNHDAMYWYRQDPGQGLRLIYYSQIVNDFQKGDIAEGYSVSREKKESFPLTVTSAQKNPTAFYLCASSIVRQETQYFGPGTRLLVL.

This sequence joins TRBV5-5 and TRBJ2-7; 11 bases are a match to TRBD1. With V trimmed by 0 bases and J by 1 base, 6 bases remained unmatched. This CDR3 has 17 amino acids. Per germline, CDR1 SGHKS and CDR2 YYEKEE (reference sequence). The CDR3 protein is CASSLALRDRGSYEQYF. The CDR3 coding sequence is TGTGCCAGCAGCTTGGCTCTCCGGGACAGGGGGTCCTACGAGCAGTACTTC.

The genes are TRBV20-1 and TRBJ2-3; 8 bases line up with TRBD2. The junction had 5 bases not matched to a gene; V was cut back by 6 bases and J by 0 bases. Germline V lookup: CDR1 DFQATT, CDR2 SNEGSKA (reference sequence). The CDR3 length is 14 residues. In DNA form, the CDR3 reads TGCAGTGCAAGTAGCGGGGTGAGCACAGATACGCAGTATTTT. Translating gives CSASSGVSTDTQYF.

This chain uses TRBV9 with TRBJ1-4; D is uncertain. Trimming stripped 3 bases from V and 8 bases from J, with 14 bases between. The CDR3 loop spans 14 amino acids. The germline CDR1 and CDR2 sequences are SGDLS and YYNGEE. In DNA, the CDR3 is TGTGCCAGCAGCGGTGCCGGGAACGGGGAAAAACTGTTTTTT. This translates into CASSGAGNGEKLFF.

The rearrangement uses TRBV3-1 (or the pseudogene TRBV3-2) and TRBJ1-6; TRBD1 agrees at 9 bases. Germline lookup yields CDR1 LGHDT and CDR2 YNNKEL (reference sequence). The J segment lost 7 bases and the V segment lost 3 bases, leaving 4 bases of the junction unmatched. The CDR3 runs 15 residues. The DNA of the CDR3 is TGTGCCAGCAGCCATACGACAGGGGGAAATTCACCCCTCCACTTT. It yields the protein CASSHTTGGNSPLHF.

V usage is TRBV10-3 and J usage is TRBJ1-1; 7 bases match TRBD1. The CDR3 runs to 14 residues. After removal of 0 bases from V and 8 bases from J, the junction contained 6 bases not matched to a gene. CDR1 is ENHRY and CDR2 is SYGVKD in the germline V gene. Here the CDR3 reads CAISESRGNSEAFF. The CDR3 DNA reads as TGTGCCATCAGTGAGTCCAGGGGGAACTCAGAAGCTTTCTTT.

J is TRBJ2-3 and V is TRBV5-1; TRBD2 is a possible D gene (7 bases). Trimming cost V 2 bases and J 0 bases, with 10 bases left between them. In germline, CDR1 is SGHRS, CDR2 YFSETQ. This CDR3 has 15 residues. In nucleotides, the CDR3 is TGCGCCAGCAGCTTCGGGGGGCGTAGCACAGATACGCAGTATTTT. It specifies CASSFGGRSTDTQYF.

This sequence joins TRBV27 and TRBJ2-5, with a weak D call TRBD1 (6 bases). Trimming cost V 1 base and J 4 bases, with 10 bases left between them. Germline V gives CDR1 MNHEY, CDR2 SMNVEV (reference sequence). The CDR3 sequence is 14 residues long. The CDR3 coding sequence is TGTGCCAGCAGTTTATTAGGACAGTTAGAGACCCAGTACTTC. Protein sequence: CASSLLGQLETQYF.

V gene TRBV5-1 combines with J gene TRBJ2-3, with a weak D call TRBD2 (7 bases). The V gene lost 4 bases and the J gene lost 1 base, with 10 bases spanning the gap. Germline assignment: CDR1 SGHRS and CDR2 YFSETQ. The CDR3 sequence is 14 residues long. This chain's CDR3 is CASSPGGGTDTQYF. The CDR3 nucleotides are TGCGCCAGCAGCCCGGGGGGCGGCACAGATACGCAGTATTTT.

V gene TRBV4-2 combines with J gene TRBJ2-7; no definite D call. The CDR3 is 15 amino acids. The V end lost 0 bases, the J end lost 4 bases, and 13 bases lay between the germline ends. The germline CDR1 and CDR2 sequences are LGHNA and YNFKEQ. DNA for the CDR3: TGTGCCAGCAGCCAAGAGTTGAGCAAAACTTACGAGCAGTACTTC. The encoded protein is CASSQELSKTYEQYF.

This clone was found once. V usage is TRBV3-1 (or the pseudogene TRBV3-2) and J usage is TRBJ1-3; TRBD1 is a possible D gene (6 bases). The germline gives CDR1 LGHDT, CDR2 YNNKEL (reference sequence). V dropped 1 base and J dropped 0 bases, with 13 bases sitting between them. The CDR3 is made up of 17 amino acids. The CDR3 here is CASSQGFTGISGNTIYF. The CDR3 coding sequence is TGTGCCAGCAGCCAAGGATTCACAGGGATCTCTGGAAACACCATATATTTT.